This T cell receptor beta chain derives from a study of blood T cell repertoires in COVID-19. Study details: In each case, the material was cDNA or gDNA derived from T cells, B-cell-depleted T cells, or PBMCs.

In the original analysis: Reference gene primer amplification yielded estimated nucleated cell counts. Some clones are missing from TCRdb's copy, which holds only in-frame ones; the method was immunoSEQ multiplex PCR. V, J and clone size are those of that table, while D and trimming were read from the DNA. The table lists tens of thousands of clones, about two thirds of them singletons. This CDR3 region has 18 residues. CDR1 and CDR2 from the germline V gene are LGHNA and YNFKEQ. V was pared by 1 base and J by 2 bases, with 12 bases of the junction left unmatched. The TCR sequence derives from a woman aged 55-69 years in a cohort sampled during active or convalescent COVID-19. Sequenced: peripheral blood. The gene calls are TRBV4-2 and TRBJ2-3, with 7 bases aligning to TRBD1. The CDR3 reads CASSQVSALDRYTDTQYF. In DNA, the CDR3 is TGTGCCAGCAGCCAAGTTTCCGCCTTGGACAGGTACACAGATACGCAGTATTTT.